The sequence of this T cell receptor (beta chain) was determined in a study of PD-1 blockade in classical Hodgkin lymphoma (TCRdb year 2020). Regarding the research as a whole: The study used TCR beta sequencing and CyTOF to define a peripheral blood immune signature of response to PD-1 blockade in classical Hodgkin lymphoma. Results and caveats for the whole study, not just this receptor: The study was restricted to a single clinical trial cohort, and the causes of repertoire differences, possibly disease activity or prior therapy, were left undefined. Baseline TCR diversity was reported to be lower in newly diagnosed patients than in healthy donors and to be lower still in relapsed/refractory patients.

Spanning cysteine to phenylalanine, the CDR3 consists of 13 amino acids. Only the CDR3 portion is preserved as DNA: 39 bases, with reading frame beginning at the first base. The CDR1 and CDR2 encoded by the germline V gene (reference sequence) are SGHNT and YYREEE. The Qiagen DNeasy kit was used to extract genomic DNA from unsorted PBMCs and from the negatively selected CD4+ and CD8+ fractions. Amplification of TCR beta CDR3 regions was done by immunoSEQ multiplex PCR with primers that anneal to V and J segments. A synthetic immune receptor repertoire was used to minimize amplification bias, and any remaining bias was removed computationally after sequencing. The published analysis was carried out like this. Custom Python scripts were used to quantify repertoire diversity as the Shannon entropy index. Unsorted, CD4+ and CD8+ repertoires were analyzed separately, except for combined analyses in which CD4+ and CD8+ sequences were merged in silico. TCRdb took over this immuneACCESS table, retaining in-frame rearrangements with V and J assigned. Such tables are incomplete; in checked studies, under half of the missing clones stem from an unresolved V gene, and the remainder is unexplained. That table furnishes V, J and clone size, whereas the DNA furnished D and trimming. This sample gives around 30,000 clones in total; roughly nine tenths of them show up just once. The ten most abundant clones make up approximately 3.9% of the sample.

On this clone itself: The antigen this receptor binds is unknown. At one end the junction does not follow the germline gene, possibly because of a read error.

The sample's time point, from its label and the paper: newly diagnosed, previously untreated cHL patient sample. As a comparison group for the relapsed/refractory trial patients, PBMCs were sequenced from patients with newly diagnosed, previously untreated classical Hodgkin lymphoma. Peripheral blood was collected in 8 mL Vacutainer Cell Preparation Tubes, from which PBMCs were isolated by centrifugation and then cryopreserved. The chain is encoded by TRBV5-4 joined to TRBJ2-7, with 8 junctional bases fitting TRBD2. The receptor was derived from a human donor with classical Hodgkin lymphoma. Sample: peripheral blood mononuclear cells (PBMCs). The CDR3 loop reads CASSSTTAGGRHF. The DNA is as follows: TGTGCCAGCAGCTCTACCACTGCGGGGGGTCGTCACTTC.